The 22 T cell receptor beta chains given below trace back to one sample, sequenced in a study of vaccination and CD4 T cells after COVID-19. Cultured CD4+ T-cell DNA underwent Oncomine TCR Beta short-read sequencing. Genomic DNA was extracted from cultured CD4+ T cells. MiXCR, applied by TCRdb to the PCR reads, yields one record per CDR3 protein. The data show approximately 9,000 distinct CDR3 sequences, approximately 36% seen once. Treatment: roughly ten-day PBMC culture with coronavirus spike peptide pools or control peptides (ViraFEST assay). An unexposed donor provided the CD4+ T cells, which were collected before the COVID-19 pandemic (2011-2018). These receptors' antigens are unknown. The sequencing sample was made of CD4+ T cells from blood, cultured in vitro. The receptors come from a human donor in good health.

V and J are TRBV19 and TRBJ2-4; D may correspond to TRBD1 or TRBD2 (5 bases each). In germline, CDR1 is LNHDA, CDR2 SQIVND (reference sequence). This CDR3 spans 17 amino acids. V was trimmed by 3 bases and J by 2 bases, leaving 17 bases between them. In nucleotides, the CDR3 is TGTGCCAGTAGTATTGGGGTCCCGAGGGGTTCCAAAAACATTCAGTACTTC. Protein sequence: CASSIGVPRGSKNIQYF.

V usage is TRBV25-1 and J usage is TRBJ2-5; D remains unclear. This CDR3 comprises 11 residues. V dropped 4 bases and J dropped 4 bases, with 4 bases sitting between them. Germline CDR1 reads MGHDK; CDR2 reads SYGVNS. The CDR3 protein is CASSAIETQYF. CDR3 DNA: TGTGCCAGCAGTGCAATAGAGACCCAGTACTTC.

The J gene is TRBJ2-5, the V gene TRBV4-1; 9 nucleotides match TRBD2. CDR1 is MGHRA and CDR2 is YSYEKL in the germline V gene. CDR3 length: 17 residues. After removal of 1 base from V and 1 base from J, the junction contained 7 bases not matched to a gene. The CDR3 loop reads CASSQGILAGSQETQYF. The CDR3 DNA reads TGCGCCAGCAGCCAAGGGATTCTAGCGGGGTCCCAAGAGACCCAGTACTTC.

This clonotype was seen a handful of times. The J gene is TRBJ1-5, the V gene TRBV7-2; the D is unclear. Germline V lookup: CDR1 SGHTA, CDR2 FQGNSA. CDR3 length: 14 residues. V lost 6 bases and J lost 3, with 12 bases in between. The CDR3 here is CASSRGPSNQPQHF. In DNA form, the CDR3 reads TGTGCCAGCAGTCGTGGGCCTTCCAATCAGCCCCAGCATTTT.

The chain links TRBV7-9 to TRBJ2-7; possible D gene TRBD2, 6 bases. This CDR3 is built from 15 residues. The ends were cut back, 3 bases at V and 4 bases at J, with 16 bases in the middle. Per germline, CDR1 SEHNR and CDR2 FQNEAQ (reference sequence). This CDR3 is CASSFGREKRYEQYF. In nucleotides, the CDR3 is TGTGCCAGCAGCTTCGGGCGGGAAAAAAGGTACGAGCAGTACTTC. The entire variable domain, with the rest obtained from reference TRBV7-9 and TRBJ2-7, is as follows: DTGVSQNPRHKITKRGQNVTFRCDPISEHNRLYWYRQTLGQGPEFLTYFQNEAQLEKSRLLSDRFSAERPKGSFSTLEIQRTEQGDSAMYLCASSFGREKRYEQYFGPGTRLTVT.

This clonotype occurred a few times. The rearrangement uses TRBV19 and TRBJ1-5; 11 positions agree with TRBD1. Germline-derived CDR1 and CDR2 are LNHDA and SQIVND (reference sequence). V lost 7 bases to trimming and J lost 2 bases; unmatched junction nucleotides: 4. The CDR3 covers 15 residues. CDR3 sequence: CASTGQGARNQPQHF. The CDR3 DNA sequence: TGTGCCAGTACCGGACAGGGGGCTCGCAATCAGCCCCAGCATTTT.

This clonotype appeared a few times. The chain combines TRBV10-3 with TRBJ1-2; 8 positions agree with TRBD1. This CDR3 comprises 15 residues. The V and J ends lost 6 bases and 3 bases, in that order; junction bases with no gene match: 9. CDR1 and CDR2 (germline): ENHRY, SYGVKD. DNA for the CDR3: TGTGCCATCAGACTCGGGACAGGAGTCCACTATGGCTACACCTTC. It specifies CAIRLGTGVHYGYTF.

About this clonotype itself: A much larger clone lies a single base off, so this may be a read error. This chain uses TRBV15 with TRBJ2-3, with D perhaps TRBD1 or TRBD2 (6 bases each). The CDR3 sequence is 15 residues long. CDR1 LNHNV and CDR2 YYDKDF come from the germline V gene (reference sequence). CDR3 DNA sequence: TGTGCCACCGGCAGGGGACTCCTCCCCACAGATACGCAGTATTTT. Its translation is CATGRGLLPTDTQYF.

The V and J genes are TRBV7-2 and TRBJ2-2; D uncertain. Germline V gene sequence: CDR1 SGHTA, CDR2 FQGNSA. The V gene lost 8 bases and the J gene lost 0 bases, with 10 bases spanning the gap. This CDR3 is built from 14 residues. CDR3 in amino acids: CASATYTNTGELFF. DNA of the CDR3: TGTGCCAGCGCTACCTACACGAACACCGGGGAGCTGTTTTTT.

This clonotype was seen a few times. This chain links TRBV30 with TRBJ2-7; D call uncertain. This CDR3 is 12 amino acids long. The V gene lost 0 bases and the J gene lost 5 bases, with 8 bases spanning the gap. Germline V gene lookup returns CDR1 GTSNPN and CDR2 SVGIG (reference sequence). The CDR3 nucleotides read TGTGCCTGGAGTGTACTGGGTCACGAGCAGTACTTC. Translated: CAWSVLGHEQYF.

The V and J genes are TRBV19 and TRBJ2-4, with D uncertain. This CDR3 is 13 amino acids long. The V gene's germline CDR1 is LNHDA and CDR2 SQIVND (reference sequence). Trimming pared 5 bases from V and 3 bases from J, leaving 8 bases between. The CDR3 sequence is CASSLHYKNIQYF. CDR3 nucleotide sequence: TGTGCCAGTAGTCTGCACTACAAAAACATTCAGTACTTC.

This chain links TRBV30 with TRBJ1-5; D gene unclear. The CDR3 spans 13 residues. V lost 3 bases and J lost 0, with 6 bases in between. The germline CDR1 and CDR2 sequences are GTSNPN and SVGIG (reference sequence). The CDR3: CAWSSDSNQPQHF. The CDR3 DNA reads TGTGCCTGGAGCTCAGATAGCAATCAGCCCCAGCATTTT.

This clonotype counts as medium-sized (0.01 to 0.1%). The DNA of the CDR3 is TGTGCCAGCAGCTCCCCGGGACAGCCCTACAATGAGCAGTTCTTC. Residues: CASSSPGQPYNEQFF. This chain links TRBV7-3 with TRBJ2-1; 7 nucleotides agree with TRBD1. Unmatched junction bases numbered 5, after V lost 4 bases and J lost 2 bases. From germline, CDR1 is SGHTA and CDR2 FQGTGA. The CDR3 spans 15 residues.

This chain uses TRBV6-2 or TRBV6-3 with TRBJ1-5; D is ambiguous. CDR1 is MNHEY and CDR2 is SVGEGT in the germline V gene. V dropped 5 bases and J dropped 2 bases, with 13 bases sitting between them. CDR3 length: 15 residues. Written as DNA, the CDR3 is TGTGCCAGCAGTCCCCACGGGAGGGGCAATCAGCCCCAGCATTTT. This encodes CASSPHGRGNQPQHF.

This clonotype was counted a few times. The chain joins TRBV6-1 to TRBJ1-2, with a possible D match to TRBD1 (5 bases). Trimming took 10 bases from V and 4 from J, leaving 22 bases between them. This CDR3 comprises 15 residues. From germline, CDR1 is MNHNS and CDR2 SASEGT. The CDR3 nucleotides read TGTGCCACAAAATACGGGACTCATGCTTCCTATGGCTACACCTTC. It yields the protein CATKYGTHASYGYTF.

CDR3 sequence: CASIGRSLARGTQYF. CDR3 nucleotide sequence: TGTGCCAGCATAGGCAGGAGCCTTGCAAGGGGTACGCAGTATTTT. The rearrangement links TRBV27 to TRBJ2-3; D perhaps matches TRBD1 (5 bases). In germline, CDR1 is MNHEY, CDR2 SMNVEV (reference sequence). CDR3 size: 15 residues. Trimming left V 7 bases short and J 8 bases short, with 22 bases between.

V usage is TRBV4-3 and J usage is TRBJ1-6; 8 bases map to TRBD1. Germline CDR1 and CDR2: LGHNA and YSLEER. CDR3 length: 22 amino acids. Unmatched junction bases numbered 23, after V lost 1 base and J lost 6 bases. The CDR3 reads CASSQVGSWETGQGKGNSPLHF. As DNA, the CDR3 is TGCGCCAGCAGCCAAGTTGGGAGTTGGGAGACCGGACAGGGAAAGGGTAATTCACCCCTCCACTTT.

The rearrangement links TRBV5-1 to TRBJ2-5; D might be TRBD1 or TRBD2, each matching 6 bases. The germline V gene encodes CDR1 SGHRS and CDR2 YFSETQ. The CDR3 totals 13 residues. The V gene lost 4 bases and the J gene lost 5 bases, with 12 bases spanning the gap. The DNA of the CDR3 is TGCGCCAGCAGCGCCGTAGGGGGGGAGACCCAGTACTTC. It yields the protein CASSAVGGETQYF.

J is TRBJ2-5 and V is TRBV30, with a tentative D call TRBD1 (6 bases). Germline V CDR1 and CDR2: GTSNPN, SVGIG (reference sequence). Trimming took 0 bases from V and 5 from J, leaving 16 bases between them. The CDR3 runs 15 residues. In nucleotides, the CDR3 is TGTGCCTGGAGTGTACTTATTGGGGGCCGGGAGACCCAGTACTTC. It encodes CAWSVLIGGRETQYF.

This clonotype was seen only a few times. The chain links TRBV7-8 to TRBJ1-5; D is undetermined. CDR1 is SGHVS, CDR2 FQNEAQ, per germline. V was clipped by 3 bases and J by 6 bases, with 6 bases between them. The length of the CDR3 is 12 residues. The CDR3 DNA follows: TGTGCCAGCAGCTTTTCGGGTCAGCCCCAGCATTTT. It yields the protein CASSFSGQPQHF.

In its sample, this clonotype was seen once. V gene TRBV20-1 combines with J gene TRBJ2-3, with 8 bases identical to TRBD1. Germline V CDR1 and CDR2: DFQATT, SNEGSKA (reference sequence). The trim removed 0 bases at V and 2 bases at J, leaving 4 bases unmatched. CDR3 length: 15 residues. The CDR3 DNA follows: TGCAGTGCTAGAGATCCGCAGGGGGCCACAGATACGCAGTATTTT. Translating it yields CSARDPQGATDTQYF.

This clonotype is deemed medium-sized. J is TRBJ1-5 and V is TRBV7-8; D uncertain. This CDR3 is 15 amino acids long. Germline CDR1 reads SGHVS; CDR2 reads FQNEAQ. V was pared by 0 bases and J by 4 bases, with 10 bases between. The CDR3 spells CASSLAGGVNQPQHF. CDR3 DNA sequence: TGTGCCAGCAGCTTAGCGGGAGGAGTTAATCAGCCCCAGCATTTT.